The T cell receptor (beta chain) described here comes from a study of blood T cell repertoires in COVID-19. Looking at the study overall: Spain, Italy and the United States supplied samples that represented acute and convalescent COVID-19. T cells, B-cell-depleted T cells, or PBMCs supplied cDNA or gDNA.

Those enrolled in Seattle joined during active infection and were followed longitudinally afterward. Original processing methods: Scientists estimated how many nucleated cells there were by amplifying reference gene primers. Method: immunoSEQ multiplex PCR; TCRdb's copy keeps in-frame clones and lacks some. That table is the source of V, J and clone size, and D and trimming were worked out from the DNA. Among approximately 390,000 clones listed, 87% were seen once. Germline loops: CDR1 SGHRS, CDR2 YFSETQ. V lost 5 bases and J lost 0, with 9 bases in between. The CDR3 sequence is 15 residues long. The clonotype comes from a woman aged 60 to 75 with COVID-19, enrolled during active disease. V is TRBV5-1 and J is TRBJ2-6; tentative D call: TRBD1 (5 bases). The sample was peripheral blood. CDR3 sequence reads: CASRQVLSGANVLTF. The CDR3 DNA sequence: TGCGCCAGCAGACAGGTCCTCTCTGGGGCCAACGTCCTGACTTTC.